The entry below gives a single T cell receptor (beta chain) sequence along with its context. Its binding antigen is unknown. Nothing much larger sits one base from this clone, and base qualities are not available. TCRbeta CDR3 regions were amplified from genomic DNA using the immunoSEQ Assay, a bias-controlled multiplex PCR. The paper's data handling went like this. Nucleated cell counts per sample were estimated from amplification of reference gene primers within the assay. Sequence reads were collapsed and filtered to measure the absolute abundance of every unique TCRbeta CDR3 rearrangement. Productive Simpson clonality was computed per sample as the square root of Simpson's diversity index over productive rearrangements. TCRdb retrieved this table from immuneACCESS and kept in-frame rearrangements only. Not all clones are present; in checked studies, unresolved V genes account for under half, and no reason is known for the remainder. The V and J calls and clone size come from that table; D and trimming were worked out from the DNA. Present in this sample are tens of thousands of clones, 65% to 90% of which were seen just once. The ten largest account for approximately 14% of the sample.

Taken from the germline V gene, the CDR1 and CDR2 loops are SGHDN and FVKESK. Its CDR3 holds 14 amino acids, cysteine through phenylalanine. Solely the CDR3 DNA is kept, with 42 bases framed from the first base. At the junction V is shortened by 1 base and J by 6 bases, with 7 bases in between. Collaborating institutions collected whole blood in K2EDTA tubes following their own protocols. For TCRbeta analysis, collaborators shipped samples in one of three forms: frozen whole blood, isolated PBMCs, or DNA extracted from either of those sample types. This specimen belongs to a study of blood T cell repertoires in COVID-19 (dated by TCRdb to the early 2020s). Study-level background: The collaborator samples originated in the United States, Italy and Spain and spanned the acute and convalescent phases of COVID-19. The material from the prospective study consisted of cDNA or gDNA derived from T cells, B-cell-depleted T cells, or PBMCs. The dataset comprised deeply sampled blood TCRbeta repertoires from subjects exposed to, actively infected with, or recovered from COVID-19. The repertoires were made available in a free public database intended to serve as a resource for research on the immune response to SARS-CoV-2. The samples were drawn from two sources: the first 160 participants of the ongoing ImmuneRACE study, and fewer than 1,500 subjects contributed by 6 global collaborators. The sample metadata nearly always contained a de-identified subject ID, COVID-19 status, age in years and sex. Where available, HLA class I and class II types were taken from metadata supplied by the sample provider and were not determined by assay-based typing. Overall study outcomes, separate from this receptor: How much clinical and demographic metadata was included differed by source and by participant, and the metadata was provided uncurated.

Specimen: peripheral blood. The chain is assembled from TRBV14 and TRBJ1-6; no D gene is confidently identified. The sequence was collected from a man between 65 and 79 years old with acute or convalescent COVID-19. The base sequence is TGTGCCAGCAGCCAAGCAGGTTTTAATTCACCCCTCCACTTT. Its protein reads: CASSQAGFNSPLHF.